This TCR beta chain was captured in a study of control samples from healthy donors and cancer patients. Assay: immunoSEQ multiplex PCR; the TCRdb copy retains only in-frame clones and omits some. The repertoire holds 25,000 to 35,000 clones, roughly 95% seen once, with 6.6% in the top ten. Trimming removed 2 bases at V and 4 bases at J, with 17 bases between. Germline-derived CDR1 and CDR2 are SNHLY and FYNNEI. This CDR3 spans 16 amino acids. The TCR comes from a man aged 60-69 years in good health. This chain connects TRBV2 to TRBJ1-2; unclear D gene. Sequenced sample: blood. CDR3 sequence reads: CASSERRVGLGYGYTF. In nucleotides, the CDR3 is TGTGCCAGCAGTGAAAGGCGGGTGGGTTTGGGCTATGGCTACACCTTC.